This TCR beta chain originates from a study of T cell clonotyping in hematopoietic cell transplantation. Across the study: Cytoreduction preceded collection of pretransplant recipient samples.

Points from the study as a whole: Recipient TCR diversity dropped after transplant; expanded clonotypes rose from day 30 to 180. Broader posttransplant TCR repertoire diversity was predicted by graft donor and pretransplant recipient Inverse Simpson Index values.

Of note for this clone: As yet, its antigen is unknown.

The V end lost 5 bases, the J end lost 7 bases, and 8 bases lay between the germline ends. The germline V gene encodes CDR1 DFQATT and CDR2 SNEGSKA (reference sequence). The CDR3 is 10 amino acids. Profiling relied on immunoSEQ multiplex PCR, and the TCRdb table lists in-frame clones only, not all of them. Among around 80,000 clones listed, 90% to 97% were seen once. Time point given: recipient sample about 28 days before transplant, after cytoreduction. Samples: about 28 days before transplant, then days 30, 100 and 180 after. This rearrangement joins TRBV20-1 to TRBJ1-1; D is undetermined. The sample consisted of peripheral blood mononuclear cells, taken before stem cell transplant. The TCR comes from a woman aged 50 to 60 with acute myeloid leukemia. Some clones in this sample may be carry-over from other donors' samples. The CDR3 DNA reads TGCAGTGCTGGCGAGAATGAAGCTTTCTTT. Its protein is CSAGENEAFF.